The sequence of this T cell receptor (beta chain) was determined in a study of blood T cell repertoires in COVID-19. Overall study context: Acute and convalescent COVID-19 samples came from the United States, Italy and Spain.

Trimming shortened V by 1 base and J by 6 bases, and 20 bases separated the two germline ends. CDR3 length equals 17 residues. Germline values: CDR1 LNHDA, CDR2 SQIVND (reference sequence). Under the authors' procedure: Nucleated cell counts were estimated from reference gene primer amplification. The repertoire was sequenced with immunoSEQ multiplex PCR; TCRdb's copy has only in-frame clones and lacks some. V and J calls and clone size are given by that table; D and trimming were obtained from the DNA. The sample records approximately 100,000 clones, approximately 85% being singletons. The sequencing sample was made of peripheral blood. The chain combines TRBV19 with TRBJ2-3; a possible D gene is TRBD1 (5 bases). This clonotype was sampled from a human donor in a cohort sampled during active COVID-19. The CDR3 here is CASSIAGDSQGTDTQYF. The CDR3 coding sequence is TGTGCCAGTAGTATAGCGGGTGACTCGCAGGGAACCGATACGCAGTATTTT. Looking up the rest from reference TRBV19 and TRBJ2-3 gives the full variable domain: DGGITQSPKYLFRKEGQNVTLSCEQNLNHDAMYWYRQDPGQGLRLIYYSQIVNDFQKGDIAEGYSVSREKKESFPLTVTSAQKNPTAFYLCASSIAGDSQGTDTQYFGPGTRLTVL.